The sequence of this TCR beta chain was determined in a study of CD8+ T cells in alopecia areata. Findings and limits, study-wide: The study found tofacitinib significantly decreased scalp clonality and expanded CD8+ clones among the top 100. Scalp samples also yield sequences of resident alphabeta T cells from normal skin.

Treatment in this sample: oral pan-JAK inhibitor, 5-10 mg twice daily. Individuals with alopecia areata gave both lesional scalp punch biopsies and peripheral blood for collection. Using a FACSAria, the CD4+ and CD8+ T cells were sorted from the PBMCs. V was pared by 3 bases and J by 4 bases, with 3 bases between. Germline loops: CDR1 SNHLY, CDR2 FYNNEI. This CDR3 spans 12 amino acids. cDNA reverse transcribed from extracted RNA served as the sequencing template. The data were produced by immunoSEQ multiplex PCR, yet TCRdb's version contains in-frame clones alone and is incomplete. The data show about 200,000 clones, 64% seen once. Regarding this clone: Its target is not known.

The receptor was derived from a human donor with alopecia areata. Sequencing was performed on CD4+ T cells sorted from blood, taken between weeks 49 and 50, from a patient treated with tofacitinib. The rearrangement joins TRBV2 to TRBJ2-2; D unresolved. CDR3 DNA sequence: TGTGCCAGCAGTGAGATCACCGGGGAGCTGTTTTTT. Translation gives CASSEITGELFF.